This TCR beta chain was observed in a study of T cells after yellow fever vaccination. Germline V gene sequence: CDR1 MDHEN, CDR2 SYDVKM. The CDR3 length is 12 residues. Deletions cut 4 bases from V and 4 bases from J, with 7 bases between. 5'RACE template switching added a universal primer site and UMIs to TCR cDNA. TCRdb fed the 5' RACE reads into MiXCR, producing one record per CDR3 protein. This table has approximately 550,000 distinct CDR3 sequences, roughly a fifth appearing once. The sample was PBMCs, taken 15 days after the yellow fever booster vaccination. This TCR derives from a young man who received the YFV17D yellow fever vaccine. This sequence joins TRBV28 and TRBJ1-1; the D is unclear. CDR3 sequence: CASSSGVTEAFF. In nucleotides, the CDR3 is TGTGCCAGCAGTTCCGGGGTCACTGAAGCTTTCTTT.